These T cell receptor beta chains were read from a single sample in a study of cytomegalovirus exposure and HLA in healthy donors. Sequencing used immunoSEQ multiplex PCR; TCRdb keeps in-frame clones, though not all of them. Of some 190,000 clones listed, roughly three quarters are singletons. Sequencing was done on a sample of PBMCs. These receptors came from a woman under 30 in good health and CMV-seronegative. The CDR3 runs from the conserved cysteine through the conserved F or W. D genes are given only for firm matches. Only part of the rows carry a size: once, few, many, or a class if the clone is expanded.

J: TRBJ2-2; length: 14; D: -; size: -; V: TRBV2; CDR3: CASIRDINTGELFF; DNA: TGTGCCAGCATCCGGGACATAAACACCGGGGAGCTGTTTTTT
J: TRBJ2-7; length: 16; D: TRBD1; size: -; V: TRBV11-2; CDR3: CASSFNGQGYSYEQYF; DNA: TGTGCCAGCAGCTTTAACGGACAGGGGTACTCCTACGAGCAGTACTTC
J: TRBJ2-7; length: 15; D: -; size: -; V: TRBV2; CDR3: CASSDEGRGSYEQYF; DNA: TGTGCCAGCAGTGATGAGGGCAGGGGTTCCTACGAGCAGTACTTC
J: TRBJ1-2; length: 15; D: -; size: once; V: TRBV4-3; CDR3: CASSQGYGGAGGYTF; DNA: TGCGCCAGCAGCCAAGGGTACGGAGGGGCTGGTGGCTACACCTTC
J: TRBJ1-4; length: 12; D: TRBD1; size: -; V: TRBV27; CDR3: CASSNDRGQLFF; DNA: TGTGCCAGCAGTAATGACAGGGGACAACTGTTTTTT
J: TRBJ2-3; length: 13; D: -; size: once; V: TRBV6-4; CDR3: CASSASGTDTQYF; DNA: TGTGCCAGCAGTGCTAGTGGTACAGATACGCAGTATTTT
J: TRBJ1-5; length: 14; D: -; size: -; V: TRBV6-1; CDR3: CASSGGRDDQPQHF; DNA: TGTGCCAGCAGTGGAGGACGGGATGATCAGCCCCAGCATTTT
J: TRBJ1-5; length: 15; D: -; size: -; V: TRBV7-6; CDR3: CASSLHSGAHQPQHF; DNA: TGTGCCAGCAGCTTGCATTCAGGGGCTCATCAGCCCCAGCATTTT
J: TRBJ1-6; length: 16; D: -; size: once; V: TRBV7-8; CDR3: CASRGGASSYNSPLHF; DNA: TGTGCCAGCAGGGGGGGGGCTAGCTCCTATAATTCACCCCTCCACTTT
J: TRBJ1-2; length: 12; D: -; size: few; V: TRBV10-1; CDR3: CASSDSGYGYTF; DNA: TGCGCCAGCAGTGATTCGGGCTATGGCTACACCTTC
J: TRBJ2-1; length: 14; D: TRBD1; size: -; V: TRBV27; CDR3: CASSRDSSYNEQFF; DNA: TGTGCCAGCTCTAGGGACAGCTCCTACAATGAGCAGTTCTTC
J: TRBJ2-3; length: 12; D: -; size: -; V: TRBV27; CDR3: CASRHLADTQYF; DNA: TGTGCCAGCAGACACCTTGCAGATACGCAGTATTTT
J: TRBJ1-2; length: 13; D: -; size: few; V: TRBV5-1; CDR3: CASSFNSKEGYTF; DNA: TGCGCCAGCAGCTTTAACAGTAAGGAAGGCTACACCTTC
J: TRBJ1-1; length: 16; D: TRBD1; size: -; V: TRBV5-1; CDR3: CASSLGRQGARTEAFF; DNA: TGCGCCAGCAGCTTGGGGCGACAGGGGGCAAGGACTGAAGCTTTCTTT
J: TRBJ2-4; length: 18; D: TRBD2; size: -; V: TRBV28; CDR3: CASSPLGTSGSGSDIQYF; DNA: TGTGCCAGCAGTCCGCTTGGGACTAGCGGGAGTGGATCGGACATTCAGTACTTC
J: TRBJ1-5; length: 17; D: -; size: -; V: TRBV7-4; CDR3: CASSFRTIGRESQPQHF; DNA: TGTGCCAGCAGCTTTCGAACGATCGGCAGGGAAAGTCAGCCCCAGCATTTT
J: TRBJ2-2; length: 16; D: TRBD1; size: -; V: TRBV11-1; CDR3: CASSNPGQGYTGELFF; DNA: TGTGCCAGCAGCAACCCGGGACAGGGCTACACCGGGGAGCTGTTTTTT
J: TRBJ2-7; length: 15; D: TRBD2; size: -; V: TRBV28; CDR3: CASTTGTSGGSEQYF; DNA: TGTGCCAGCACCACCGGGACTAGCGGGGGGAGCGAGCAGTACTTC
J: TRBJ2-3; length: 16; D: TRBD2; size: few; V: TRBV6-1; CDR3: CASSERGVNPLDTQYF; DNA: TGTGCCAGCAGTGAACGGGGGGTAAACCCTCTTGATACGCAGTATTTT
J: TRBJ1-2; length: 14; D: -; size: -; V: TRBV6-5; CDR3: CASSFSGLPSGYTF; DNA: TGTGCCAGCAGTTTTTCAGGGTTACCTAGTGGCTACACCTTC
J: TRBJ2-5; length: 14; D: -; size: -; V: TRBV27; CDR3: CASSLATSLETQYF; DNA: TGTGCCAGCAGCCTCGCCACTAGTCTGGAGACCCAGTACTTC
J: TRBJ1-1; length: 13; D: TRBD1; size: -; V: TRBV7-3; CDR3: CASSGQGNTEAFF; DNA: TGTGCCAGCAGCGGACAGGGGAACACTGAAGCTTTCTTT
J: TRBJ2-7; length: 13; D: -; size: few; V: TRBV7-2; CDR3: CASSLRDTYEQYF; DNA: TGTGCCAGCAGCCTCAGGGATACCTACGAGCAGTACTTC
J: TRBJ2-3; length: 15; D: TRBD2; size: -; V: TRBV5-1; CDR3: CASSLASGSTDTQYF; DNA: TGCGCCAGCAGCTTGGCTAGCGGGAGCACAGATACGCAGTATTTT
J: TRBJ2-4; length: 17; D: TRBD1; size: -; V: TRBV5-5; CDR3: CASSLTGTAIAKNIQYF; DNA: TGTGCCAGCAGCCTTACCGGGACAGCCATAGCCAAAAACATTCAGTACTTC
J: TRBJ2-7; length: 13; D: TRBD2; size: -; V: TRBV7-2; CDR3: CASSLGGTSGQYF; DNA: TGTGCCAGCAGCTTAGGAGGGACTAGCGGGCAGTACTTC
J: TRBJ1-1; length: 13; D: -; size: -; V: TRBV9; CDR3: CASSVGTGSESFF; DNA: -
J: TRBJ1-4; length: 17; D: -; size: -; V: TRBV14; CDR3: CASSQDLFRATNEKLFF; DNA: TGTGCCAGCAGCCAAGATCTATTCCGGGCAACTAATGAAAAACTGTTTTTT
J: TRBJ1-3; length: 16; D: -; size: -; V: TRBV28; CDR3: CASSLFPGSTGNTIYF; DNA: TGTGCCAGCAGTTTATTTCCGGGAAGTACTGGAAACACCATATATTTT
J: TRBJ2-3; length: 16; D: TRBD2; size: few; V: TRBV27; CDR3: CASSLYVGGEPDTQYF; DNA: TGTGCCAGCAGTTTATACGTGGGAGGGGAGCCAGATACGCAGTATTTT
J: TRBJ1-2; length: 13; D: TRBD1; size: -; V: TRBV6-5; CDR3: CASIKQGAGGYTF; DNA: TGTGCCAGCATTAAACAGGGGGCGGGAGGCTACACCTTC
J: TRBJ2-2; length: 14; D: -; size: -; V: TRBV11-3; CDR3: CASSLLVGTGELFF; DNA: TGTGCCAGCAGCTTGCTAGTTGGCACCGGGGAGCTGTTTTTT
J: TRBJ1-1; length: 15; D: -; size: -; V: TRBV9; CDR3: CASSVSDSMNTEAFF; DNA: TGTGCCAGCAGCGTCTCGGACAGCATGAACACTGAAGCTTTCTTT
J: TRBJ2-7; length: 16; D: TRBD1; size: -; V: TRBV4-3; CDR3: CASSQYLGQGVYEQYF; DNA: TGCGCCAGCAGCCAGTACTTGGGACAGGGCGTCTACGAGCAGTACTTC
J: TRBJ2-7; length: 18; D: -; size: -; V: TRBV4-1; CDR3: CASSQDNRPGERYYEQYF; DNA: TGCGCCAGCAGCCAAGATAATAGGCCGGGGGAGCGTTACTACGAGCAGTACTTC
J: TRBJ1-5; length: 17; D: -; size: -; V: TRBV30; CDR3: CAWSVARGGKDYQPQHF; DNA: TGTGCCTGGAGTGTAGCAAGAGGGGGAAAGGATTATCAGCCCCAGCATTTT
J: TRBJ2-3; length: 15; D: -; size: -; V: TRBV4-3; CDR3: CASSQDLAYTDTQYF; DNA: TGCGCCAGCAGCCAAGACCTAGCCTACACAGATACGCAGTATTTT
J: TRBJ1-6; length: 16; D: -; size: -; V: TRBV2; CDR3: CASSERRAENNSPLHF; DNA: TGTGCCAGCAGTGAAAGGAGGGCAGAAAATAATTCACCCCTCCACTTT
J: TRBJ1-1; length: 13; D: -; size: -; V: TRBV4-1; CDR3: CASSQARNTEAFF; DNA: TGCGCCAGCAGCCAAGCGAGGAACACTGAAGCTTTCTTT
J: TRBJ2-6; length: 19; D: TRBD1; size: few; V: TRBV29-1; CDR3: CSVDAGTGGARSGANVLTF; DNA: TGCAGCGTTGACGCCGGGACAGGGGGCGCTAGGTCTGGGGCCAACGTCCTGACTTTC
J: TRBJ2-7; length: 12; D: -; size: -; V: TRBV27; CDR3: CASSPNYYEQYF; DNA: TGTGCCAGCAGTCCAAACTACTACGAGCAGTACTTC
J: TRBJ1-6; length: 15; D: -; size: -; V: TRBV5-1; CDR3: CASSLEGVYNSPLHF; DNA: TGCGCCAGCAGCTTGGAAGGGGTCTATAATTCACCCCTCCACTTT
J: TRBJ2-5; length: 15; D: -; size: -; V: TRBV28; CDR3: CASSGRGSGEETQYF; DNA: TGTGCCAGCAGTGGGCGGGGTAGCGGCGAAGAGACCCAGTACTTC
J: TRBJ1-2; length: 15; D: TRBD1; size: -; V: TRBV28; CDR3: CASSLTWDRVNGYTF; DNA: TGTGCCAGCAGTTTAACCTGGGACAGGGTTAACGGCTACACCTTC
J: TRBJ1-3; length: 19; D: -; size: -; V: TRBV9; CDR3: CASSVSGTTSRDSGNTIYF; DNA: TGTGCCAGCAGCGTCTCCGGGACTACCTCCCGGGACTCTGGAAACACCATATATTTT